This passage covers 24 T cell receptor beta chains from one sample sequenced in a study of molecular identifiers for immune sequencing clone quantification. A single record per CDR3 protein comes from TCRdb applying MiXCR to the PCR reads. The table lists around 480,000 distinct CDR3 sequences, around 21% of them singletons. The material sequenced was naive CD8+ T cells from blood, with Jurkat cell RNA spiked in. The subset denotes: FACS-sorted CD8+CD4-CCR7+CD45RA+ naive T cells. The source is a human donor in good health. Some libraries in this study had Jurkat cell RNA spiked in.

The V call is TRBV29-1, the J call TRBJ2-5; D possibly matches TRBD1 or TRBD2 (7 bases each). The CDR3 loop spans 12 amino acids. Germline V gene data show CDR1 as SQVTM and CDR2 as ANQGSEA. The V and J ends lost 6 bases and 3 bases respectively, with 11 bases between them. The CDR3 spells CSVAGGEETQYF. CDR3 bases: TGCAGCGTCGCAGGGGGGGAAGAGACCCAGTACTTC.

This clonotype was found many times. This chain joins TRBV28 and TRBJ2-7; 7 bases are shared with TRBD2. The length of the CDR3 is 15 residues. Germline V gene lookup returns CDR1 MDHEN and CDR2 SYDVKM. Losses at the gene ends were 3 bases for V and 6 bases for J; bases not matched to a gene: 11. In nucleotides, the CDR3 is TGTGCCAGCAGTTTTCCTGGGGCGGGAGATCCCGAGCAGTACTTC. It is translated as CASSFPGAGDPEQYF.

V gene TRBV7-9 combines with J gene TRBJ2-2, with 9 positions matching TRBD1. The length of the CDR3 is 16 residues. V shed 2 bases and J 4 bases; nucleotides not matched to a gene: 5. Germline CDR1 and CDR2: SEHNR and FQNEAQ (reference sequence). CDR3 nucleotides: TGTGCCAGCAGCTTATCAGTGACAGGGGGCACCGGGGAGCTGTTTTTT. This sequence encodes CASSLSVTGGTGELFF.

DNA for the CDR3: TGTGCCAGCAGCATCCTACAGGGGGTTCTTGGCTACACCTTC. Translating gives CASSILQGVLGYTF. The rearrangement links TRBV7-9 to TRBJ1-2, with 8 bases aligning to TRBD1. CDR1 is SEHNR and CDR2 is FQNEAQ in the germline V gene (reference sequence). J gave up 7 bases and V 5 bases, and 9 bases lay outside the gene matches. The CDR3 length is 14 residues.

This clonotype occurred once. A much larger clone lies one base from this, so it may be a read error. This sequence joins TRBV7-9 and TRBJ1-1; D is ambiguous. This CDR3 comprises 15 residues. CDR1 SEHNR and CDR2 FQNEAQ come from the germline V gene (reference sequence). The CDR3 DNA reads TGTGCCAGCAGCTTAGCCTTCACTCTGAACGCTGAAGCTTTCTTT. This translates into CASSLAFTLNAEAFF.

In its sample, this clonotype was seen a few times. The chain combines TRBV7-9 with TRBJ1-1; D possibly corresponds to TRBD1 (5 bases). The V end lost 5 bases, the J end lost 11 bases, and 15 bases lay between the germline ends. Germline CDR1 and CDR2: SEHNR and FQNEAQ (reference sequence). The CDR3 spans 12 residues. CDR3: CASSMMGGEAFF. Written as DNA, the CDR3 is TGTGCCAGCAGCATGATGGGGGGGGAGGCTTTCTTT.

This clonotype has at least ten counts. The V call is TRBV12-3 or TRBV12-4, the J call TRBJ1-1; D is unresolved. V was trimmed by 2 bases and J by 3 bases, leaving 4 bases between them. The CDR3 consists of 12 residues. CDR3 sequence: CASSLLYTEAFF. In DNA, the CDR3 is TGTGCCAGCAGTTTATTGTACACTGAAGCTTTCTTT.

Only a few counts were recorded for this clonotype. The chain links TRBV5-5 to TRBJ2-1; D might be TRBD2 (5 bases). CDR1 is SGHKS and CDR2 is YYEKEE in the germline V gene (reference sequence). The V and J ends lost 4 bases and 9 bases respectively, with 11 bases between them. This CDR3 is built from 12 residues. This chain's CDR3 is CASSPESGEQFF. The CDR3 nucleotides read TGTGCCAGCAGCCCCGAGAGCGGTGAGCAGTTCTTC. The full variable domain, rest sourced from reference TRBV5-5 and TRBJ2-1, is DAGVTQSPTHLIKTRGQQVTLRCSPISGHKSVSWYQQVLGQGPQFIFQYYEKEERGRGNFPDRFSARQFPNYSSELNVNALLLGDSALYLCASSPESGEQFFGPGTRLTVL.

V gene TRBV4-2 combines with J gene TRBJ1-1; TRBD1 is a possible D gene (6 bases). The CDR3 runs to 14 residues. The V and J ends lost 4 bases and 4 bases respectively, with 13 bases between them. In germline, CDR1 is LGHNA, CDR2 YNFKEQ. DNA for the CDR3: TGTGCCAGCAGCCTTAACAGGGATCCCACTGAAGCTTTCTTT. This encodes CASSLNRDPTEAFF.

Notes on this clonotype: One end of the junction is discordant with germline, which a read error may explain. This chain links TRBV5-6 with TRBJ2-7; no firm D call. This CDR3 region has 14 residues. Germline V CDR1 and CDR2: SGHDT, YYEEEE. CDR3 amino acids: CASSFQASSYGQYF. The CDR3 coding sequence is TGTGCCAGCAGCTTTCAGGCAAGCTCCTACGGGCAGTACTTC.

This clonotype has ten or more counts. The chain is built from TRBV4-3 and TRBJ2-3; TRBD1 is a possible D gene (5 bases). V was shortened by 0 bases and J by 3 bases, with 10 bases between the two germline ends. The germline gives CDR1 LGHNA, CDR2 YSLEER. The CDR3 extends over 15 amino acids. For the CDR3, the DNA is TGCGCCAGCAGCCAAGATCGACAGCCTACAGATACGCAGTATTTT. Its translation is CASSQDRQPTDTQYF.

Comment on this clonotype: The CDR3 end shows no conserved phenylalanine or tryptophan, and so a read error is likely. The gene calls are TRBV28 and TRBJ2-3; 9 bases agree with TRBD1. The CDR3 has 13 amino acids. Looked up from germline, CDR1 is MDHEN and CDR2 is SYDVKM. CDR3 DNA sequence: TGCGCCAGCAGTGACAGGGGGTCAGATACGCAGTATCTT. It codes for CASSDRGSDTQYL.

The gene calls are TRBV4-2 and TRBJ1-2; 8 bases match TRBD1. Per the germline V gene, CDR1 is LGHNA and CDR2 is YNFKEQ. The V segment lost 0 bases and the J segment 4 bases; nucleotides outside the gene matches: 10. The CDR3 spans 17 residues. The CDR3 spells CASSQDRLGQDIYGYTF. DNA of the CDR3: TGTGCCAGCAGCCAAGATAGGTTGGGACAGGACATCTATGGCTACACCTTC.

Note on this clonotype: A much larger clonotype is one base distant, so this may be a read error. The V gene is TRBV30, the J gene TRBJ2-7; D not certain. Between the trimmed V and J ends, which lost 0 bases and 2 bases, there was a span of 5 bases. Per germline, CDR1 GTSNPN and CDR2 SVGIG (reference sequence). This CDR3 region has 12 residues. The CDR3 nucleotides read TGTGCCTGGAGTGTCAACCCCTACGAGCAGTACTTC. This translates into CAWSVNPYEQYF.

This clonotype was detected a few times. This CDR3 reads CAWNSGTGAETQYF. The CDR3 DNA reads as TGTGCCTGGAACTCCGGGACAGGGGCAGAGACCCAGTACTTC. The genes are TRBV30 and TRBJ2-5, with 10 bases lining up with TRBD1. This CDR3 has 14 amino acids. J lost 4 bases, V lost 4 bases, and 6 bases had no gene match. Germline V CDR1 and CDR2: GTSNPN, SVGIG (reference sequence).

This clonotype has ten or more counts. The CDR3 spells CASQETGSSYEQYF. CDR3 nucleotide sequence: TGTGCCAGCCAGGAGACAGGTTCCTCCTACGAGCAGTACTTC. The genes are TRBV6-1 and TRBJ2-7, with a weak D call TRBD1 (6 bases). The CDR3 length is 14 residues. From germline, CDR1 is MNHNS and CDR2 SASEGT. V lost 8 bases to trimming and J lost 0 bases, with 14 bases between them.

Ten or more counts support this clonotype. The CDR3 loop is CASSDRFSNQPQHF. The CDR3 DNA is TGTGCCAGCAGTGATCGGTTCAGCAATCAGCCCCAGCATTTT. The J gene is TRBJ1-5, the V gene TRBV2; D ambiguous. V lost 3 bases to trimming and J lost 1 base, with 7 bases between them. Germline V lookup: CDR1 SNHLY, CDR2 FYNNEI. This CDR3 is 14 amino acids long.

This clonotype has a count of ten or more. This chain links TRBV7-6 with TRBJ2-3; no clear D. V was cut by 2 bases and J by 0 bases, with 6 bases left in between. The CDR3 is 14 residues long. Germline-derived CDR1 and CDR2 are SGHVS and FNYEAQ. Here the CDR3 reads CASSLTVSTDTQYF. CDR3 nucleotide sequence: TGTGCCAGCAGCTTAACAGTTAGCACAGATACGCAGTATTTT.

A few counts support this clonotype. DNA for the CDR3: TGTGCCAGCGGCCCTCCGGGACAGATGACCGAGCAGTACTTC. This codes for CASGPPGQMTEQYF. V gene TRBV27 combines with J gene TRBJ2-7; 7 nucleotides align to TRBD1. The junction had 13 bases not matched to a gene; V was cut back by 8 bases and J by 6 bases. CDR3 length: 14 amino acids. Germline CDR1 MNHEY, CDR2 SMNVEV (reference sequence).

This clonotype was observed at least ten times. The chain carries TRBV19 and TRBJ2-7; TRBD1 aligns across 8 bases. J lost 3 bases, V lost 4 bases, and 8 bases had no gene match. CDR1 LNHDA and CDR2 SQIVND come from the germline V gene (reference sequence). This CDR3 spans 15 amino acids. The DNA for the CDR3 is TGTGCCAGTAGTACGGGGACAGGACAAATCTACGAGCAGTACTTC. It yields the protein CASSTGTGQIYEQYF.

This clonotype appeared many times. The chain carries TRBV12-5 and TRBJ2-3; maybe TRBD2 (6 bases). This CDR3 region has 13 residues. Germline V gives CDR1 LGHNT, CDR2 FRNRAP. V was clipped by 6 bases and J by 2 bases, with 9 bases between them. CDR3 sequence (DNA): TGTGCTAGTGGCTCGGGACTCACAGATACGCAGTATTTT. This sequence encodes CASGSGLTDTQYF.

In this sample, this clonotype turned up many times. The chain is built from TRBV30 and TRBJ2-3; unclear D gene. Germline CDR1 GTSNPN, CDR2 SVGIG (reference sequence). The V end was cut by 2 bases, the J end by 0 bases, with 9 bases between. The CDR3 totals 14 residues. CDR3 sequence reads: CAWSLTASTDTQYF. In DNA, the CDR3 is TGTGCCTGGAGTCTCACCGCTAGCACAGATACGCAGTATTTT.

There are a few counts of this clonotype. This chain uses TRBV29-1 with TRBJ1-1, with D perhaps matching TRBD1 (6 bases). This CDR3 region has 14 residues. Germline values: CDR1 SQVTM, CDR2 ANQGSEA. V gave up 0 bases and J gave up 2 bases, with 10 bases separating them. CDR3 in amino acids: CSVEDVQGNTEAFF. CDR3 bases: TGCAGCGTTGAAGATGTACAGGGTAACACTGAAGCTTTCTTT.

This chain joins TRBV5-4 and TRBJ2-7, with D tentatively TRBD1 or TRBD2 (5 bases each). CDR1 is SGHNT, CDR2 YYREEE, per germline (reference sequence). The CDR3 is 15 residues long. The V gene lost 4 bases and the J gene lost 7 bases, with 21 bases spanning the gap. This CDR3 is CASSPRDAYLGEQYF. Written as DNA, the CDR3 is TGTGCCAGCAGCCCCAGGGACGCTTACCTAGGGGAGCAGTACTTC.